Detailed here is one T cell receptor (beta chain). The sample carries other DNA sequences with the same CDR3. The data originate from a study of shared clonotypes between healthy human individuals. V dropped 6 bases and J dropped 6 bases, with 9 bases sitting between them. The CDR3 runs to 11 residues. Germline CDR1 and CDR2: SEHNR and FQNEAQ (reference sequence). Deep-level settings were used for running the assay. Several immunoSEQ plates held equal portions of the genomic DNA taken from each subset. Original methodology: Junction-only sequences without quality scores were provided by ImmunoSEQ, so filtering was different. Libraries were prepared by immunoSEQ multiplex PCR; TCRdb keeps only in-frame clonotypes and omits some of them. Clone size and V and J calls were adopted from that table, with D and trimming inferred from the DNA. The table includes some 700,000 clones, roughly 88% detected once.

The material sequenced was memory CD8+ T cells from PBMCs. Subset: CD45RO+ cells pooled with CCR7-negative TemRA cells. V usage is TRBV7-9 and J usage is TRBJ2-7, with no clear D. This clonotype was sampled from a young man in good health. Some clones in this sample may be carry-over from other donors' samples. The CDR3 loop is CASSFGSEQYF. The CDR3 coding sequence is TGTGCCAGCAGTTTTGGCTCCGAGCAGTACTTC.